One sample yielded the 25 T cell receptor beta chains listed below, sequenced in a study of blood T cell repertoires in COVID-19. Using immunoSEQ multiplex PCR, the repertoire was profiled, and TCRdb retains in-frame clones only, with some absent. The repertoire has roughly 100,000 clones, 70% to 85% of them found once; the top ten carry approximately 9.8%. What was sequenced was peripheral blood. The receptor set was obtained from a man in his sixties with active or convalescent COVID-19.

The chain couples TRBV6-5 to TRBJ2-5; 7 nucleotides agree with TRBD2. Trimming took 6 bases from V and 5 from J; bases not matched to a gene: 12. This CDR3 is 15 amino acids long. Germline CDR1 reads MNHEY; CDR2 reads SVGAGI. CDR3 loop: CASSPGGIGRETQYF. The DNA of the CDR3 is TGTGCCAGCAGCCCAGGTGGCATCGGGAGGGAGACCCAGTACTTC.

The chain has TRBV15 and TRBJ2-1; D not certain. The CDR3 has 12 residues. V shed 1 base and J shed 8 bases, with 6 bases lying between them. Germline CDR1 LNHNV, CDR2 YYDKDF (reference sequence). The CDR3 sequence: CATSRAADEQFF. CDR3 sequence (DNA): TGTGCCACCAGCAGAGCGGCGGATGAGCAGTTCTTC. Supplemented by reference TRBV15 and TRBJ2-1, the full variable domain reads DAMVIQNPRYQVTQFGKPVTLSCSQTLNHNVMYWYQQKSSQAPKLLFHYYDKDFNNEADTPDNFQSRRPNTSFCFLDIRSPGLGDTAMYLCATSRAADEQFFGPGTRLTVL.

V gene TRBV7-9 combines with J gene TRBJ1-2; no clear D. CDR3 length: 13 amino acids. The germline V gene encodes CDR1 SEHNR and CDR2 FQNEAQ (reference sequence). V gave up 3 bases and J gave up 8 bases, with 13 bases separating them. In nucleotides, the CDR3 is TGTGCCAGCAGCTTGCGCAAGAGCGGGGGCTACACCTTC. Translating gives CASSLRKSGGYTF.

The V gene is TRBV11-3, the J gene TRBJ2-1; 8 bases fit TRBD2. Germline lookup yields CDR1 SGHNT and CDR2 YENEEA. V lost 4 bases to trimming and J lost 6 bases; unmatched junction nucleotides: 5. The CDR3 runs 14 residues. The CDR3, as DNA: TGTGCCAGCAGCTCCGGGACTAGACGCAATGAGCAGTTCTTC. It codes for CASSSGTRRNEQFF.

The rearrangement joins TRBV5-1 to TRBJ2-7; D possibly corresponds to TRBD2 (5 bases). Germline V gene sequence: CDR1 SGHRS, CDR2 YFSETQ. The CDR3 length is 12 residues. Trimming left V 2 bases short and J 5 bases short, with 8 bases between. The CDR3 here is CASSLEGHEQYV. CDR3 sequence (DNA): TGCGCCAGCAGCTTAGAGGGTCACGAGCAGTACGTC.

This clone was counted once. This chain joins TRBV20-1 and TRBJ1-3; D possibly corresponds to TRBD1 (5 bases). The ends were cut back, 5 bases at V and 1 base at J, with 18 bases in the middle. This CDR3 spans 16 amino acids. CDR1 and CDR2 from the germline V gene are DFQATT and SNEGSKA (reference sequence). The CDR3 reads CSARDSDGGSGNTIYF. CDR3 coding DNA: TGCAGTGCTCGTGACAGCGACGGAGGTTCTGGAAACACCATATATTTT.

V and J are TRBV7-9 and TRBJ2-5, with D uncertain. Germline CDR1 SEHNR, CDR2 FQNEAQ (reference sequence). The CDR3 extends over 11 amino acids. Trimming cost V 5 bases and J 9 bases, with 10 bases left between them. The CDR3 loop is CASSAFVPQYF. CDR3 nucleotides: TGTGCCAGCAGCGCGTTCGTTCCCCAGTACTTC.

This chain joins TRBV5-1 and TRBJ1-6; maybe TRBD1 (5 bases). The V end lost 0 bases, the J end lost 6 bases, and 22 bases lay between the germline ends. Germline-derived CDR1 and CDR2 are SGHRS and YFSETQ. The CDR3 consists of 19 residues. CDR3 amino acids: CASSLAPGLSQRSNSPLHF. CDR3 bases: TGCGCCAGCAGCTTGGCCCCAGGGTTGAGTCAAAGGAGTAATTCACCCCTCCACTTT. The entire variable domain, with the rest obtained from reference TRBV5-1 and TRBJ1-6, is as follows: KAGVTQTPRYLIKTRGQQVTLSCSPISGHRSVSWYQQTPGQGLQFLFEYFSETQRNKGNFPGRFSGRQFSNSRSEMNVSTLELGDSALYLCASSLAPGLSQRSNSPLHFGNGTRLTVT.

The chain is built from TRBV28 and TRBJ2-5; no firm D call. Germline CDR1 MDHEN, CDR2 SYDVKM. The CDR3 loop spans 10 amino acids. The V gene lost 10 bases and the J gene lost 5 bases, with 8 bases spanning the gap. CDR3 nucleotide sequence: TGTGCCACCCTTATGGAGACCCAGTACTTC. It encodes CATLMETQYF.

The V call is TRBV6-5, the J call TRBJ1-5, with a possible D match to TRBD1 (6 bases). CDR3 length equals 15 residues. V gave up 5 bases and J gave up 4 bases, with 15 bases separating them. The germline V gene has CDR1 MNHEY and CDR2 SVGAGI. DNA of the CDR3: TGTGCCAGCAGTCTGACAGGTCCACTAAATCAGCCCCAGCATTTT. Encoded protein: CASSLTGPLNQPQHF.

This clone was found once. The chain links TRBV19 to TRBJ1-2, with 10 bases that match TRBD1. V was clipped by 4 bases and J by 0 bases; unmatched bases: 2. Germline CDR1 LNHDA, CDR2 SQIVND (reference sequence). The CDR3 is 15 amino acids. CDR3 region: CASSTTGGSNYGYTF. The CDR3 DNA is TGTGCCAGTAGTACGACAGGGGGCTCTAACTATGGCTACACCTTC.

Ten or more counts support this clone. The CDR3 loop reads CASSGGDSHPSYEQYF. The CDR3 DNA reads as TGTGCCAGCAGTGGAGGGGACAGCCATCCGTCCTACGAGCAGTACTTC. The V gene is TRBV2, the J gene TRBJ2-7; 7 nucleotides align to TRBD1. V gave up 4 bases and J gave up 1 base; unmatched junction bases: 10. There are 16 residues in the CDR3. Germline V gene sequence: CDR1 SNHLY, CDR2 FYNNEI. Variable domain in full (rest from reference TRBV2 and TRBJ2-7): EPEVTQTPSHQVTQMGQEVILRCVPISNHLYFYWYRQILGQKVEFLVSFYNNEISEKSEIFDDQFSVERPDGSNFTLKIRSTKLEDSAMYFCASSGGDSHPSYEQYFGPGTRLTVT.

This chain links TRBV5-1 with TRBJ2-3; perhaps TRBD2 as D (5 bases). Germline values: CDR1 SGHRS, CDR2 YFSETQ. V was pared by 0 bases and J by 0 bases, with 11 bases between. The CDR3 runs to 16 residues. CDR3 protein: CASSLDLAQSTDTQYF. In DNA form, the CDR3 reads TGCGCCAGCAGCTTGGATCTAGCCCAGAGCACAGATACGCAGTATTTT.

The chain employs TRBV30 and TRBJ2-1; tentative D call: TRBD2 (5 bases). V was cut by 0 bases and J by 2 bases, with 8 bases left in between. The CDR3 loop spans 14 amino acids. The germline CDR1 and CDR2 sequences are GTSNPN and SVGIG (reference sequence). CDR3 region: CAWSVGGPYNEQFF. CDR3 in DNA: TGTGCCTGGAGTGTAGGAGGTCCCTACAATGAGCAGTTCTTC.

The rearrangement uses TRBV5-1 and TRBJ2-5; D is perhaps TRBD2 (6 bases). CDR1 and CDR2 from the germline V gene are SGHRS and YFSETQ. The CDR3 extends over 15 amino acids. The V gene lost 3 bases and the J gene lost 5 bases, with 17 bases spanning the gap. CDR3 residues: CASSSLGGAGETQYF. DNA for the CDR3: TGCGCCAGCAGCTCCCTAGGAGGGGCCGGGGAGACCCAGTACTTC.

The CDR3 spells CATGTGEGTDTQYF. The CDR3 DNA reads as TGTGCCACAGGAACAGGGGAGGGCACAGATACGCAGTATTTT. The chain couples TRBV19 to TRBJ2-3, with D perhaps matching TRBD1 (7 bases). Per germline, CDR1 LNHDA and CDR2 SQIVND (reference sequence). CDR3 length: 14 residues. The V and J ends lost 10 bases and 1 base respectively, with 15 bases between them.

The rearrangement uses TRBV28 and TRBJ2-7; 10 nucleotides align to TRBD2. The length of the CDR3 is 18 residues. Losses at the gene ends were 7 bases for V and 0 bases for J; bases not matched to a gene: 15. CDR1 is MDHEN, CDR2 SYDVKM, per germline. Written as DNA, the CDR3 is TGTGCCAGCACCGCACCGAGACTAGCGGGTCATAGCTCCTACGAGCAGTACTTC. Encoded protein: CASTAPRLAGHSSYEQYF.

The genes are TRBV9 and TRBJ2-3; TRBD2 matches 7 bases. The germline V gene has CDR1 SGDLS and CDR2 YYNGEE. This CDR3 has 16 amino acids. Unmatched junction bases numbered 10, after V lost 4 bases and J lost 2 bases. CDR3 bases: TGTGCCAGCAGCTCCTGGGAGCGGGGATCCACAGATACGCAGTATTTT. Its translation is CASSSWERGSTDTQYF.

CDR3 sequence reads: CASSDSAVWVNNEQFF. In nucleotides, the CDR3 is TGCGCCAGCAGTGACTCAGCGGTGTGGGTAAACAATGAGCAGTTCTTC. The rearrangement uses TRBV10-2 and TRBJ2-1; perhaps TRBD2 as D (5 bases). CDR1 is WSHSY, CDR2 SAAADI, per germline. The V gene lost 3 bases and the J gene lost 5 bases, with 17 bases spanning the gap. This CDR3 is built from 16 residues.

This clone has only a few counts. The genes are TRBV9 and TRBJ2-1, with 14 bases fitting TRBD2. Germline CDR1 is SGDLS and CDR2 is YYNGEE. V lost 0 bases to trimming and J lost 6 bases; unmatched junction nucleotides: 2. This CDR3 contains 16 residues. CDR3 amino acids: CASSVGLAGGSNEQFF. The DNA of the CDR3 is TGTGCCAGCAGCGTAGGACTAGCGGGAGGGTCCAATGAGCAGTTCTTC. The full variable domain, completed using reference TRBV9 and TRBJ2-1, is DSGVTQTPKHLITATGQRVTLRCSPRSGDLSVYWYQQSLDQGLQFLIQYYNGEERAKGNILERFSAQQFPDLHSELNLSSLELGDSALYFCASSVGLAGGSNEQFFGPGTRLTVL.

J is TRBJ2-7 and V is TRBV2, with 8 bases fitting TRBD2. CDR1 is SNHLY and CDR2 is FYNNEI in the germline V gene. V was pared by 8 bases and J by 2 bases, with 14 bases of the junction left unmatched. The CDR3 has 16 residues. The CDR3 sequence is CASSNRAGGFTYEQYF. CDR3 DNA sequence: TGTGCCAGCTCTAACCGGGCGGGAGGCTTTACCTACGAGCAGTACTTC.

The rearrangement joins TRBV2 to TRBJ2-1, with D possibly matching TRBD2 (5 bases). In germline, CDR1 is SNHLY, CDR2 FYNNEI. This CDR3 spans 15 amino acids. With 7 bases removed from V and 9 bases from J, the gap between germline ends came to 22 bases. CDR3 amino acids: CASIYADPVSGEQFF. DNA for the CDR3: TGTGCCAGCATTTATGCCGATCCCGTGAGCGGTGAGCAGTTCTTC. Combining the CDR3 with reference TRBV2 and TRBJ2-1 gives the whole variable domain EPEVTQTPSHQVTQMGQEVILRCVPISNHLYFYWYRQILGQKVEFLVSFYNNEISEKSEIFDDQFSVERPDGSNFTLKIRSTKLEDSAMYFCASIYADPVSGEQFFGPGTRLTVL.

The chain employs TRBV12-3 or TRBV12-4 and TRBJ1-5; a possible D gene is TRBD1 (5 bases). This CDR3 is built from 13 residues. V was pared by 7 bases and J by 7 bases, with 14 bases between. The CDR3 here is CASNLGHAQPQHF. CDR3 bases: TGTGCCAGCAACCTCGGACATGCCCAGCCCCAGCATTTT.

This chain links TRBV7-9 with TRBJ2-5; D may be TRBD1 (6 bases). Germline lookup yields CDR1 SEHNR and CDR2 FQNEAQ (reference sequence). V was trimmed by 5 bases and J by 5 bases, leaving 15 bases between them. The CDR3 length is 14 residues. The chain's CDR3 is CASSPQGVGETQYF. The CDR3 DNA sequence: TGTGCCAGCAGCCCACAGGGAGTTGGGGAGACCCAGTACTTC.

Remarks on this clone: In the same sample, other DNA sequences code for this CDR3. The V and J genes are TRBV27 and TRBJ2-1; maybe TRBD2 (6 bases). Trimming stripped 3 bases from V and 5 bases from J, with 8 bases between. This CDR3 is 13 amino acids long. The V gene's germline CDR1 is MNHEY and CDR2 SMNVEV (reference sequence). CDR3 nucleotide sequence: TGTGCCAGCAGTTTTAGCGGCAACAATGAGCAGTTCTTC. Encoded protein: CASSFSGNNEQFF.